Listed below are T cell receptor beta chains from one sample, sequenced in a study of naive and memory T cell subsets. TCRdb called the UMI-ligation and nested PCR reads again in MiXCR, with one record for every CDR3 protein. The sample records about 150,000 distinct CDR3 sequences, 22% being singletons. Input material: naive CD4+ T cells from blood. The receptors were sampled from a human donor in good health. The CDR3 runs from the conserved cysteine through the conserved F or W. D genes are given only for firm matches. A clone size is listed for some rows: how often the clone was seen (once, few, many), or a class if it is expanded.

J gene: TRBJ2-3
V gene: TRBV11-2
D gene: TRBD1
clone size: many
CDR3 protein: CASSLGYRGTDTQYF
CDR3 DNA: TGTGCCAGCAGCTTAGGATACAGGGGGACAGATACGCAGTATTTT

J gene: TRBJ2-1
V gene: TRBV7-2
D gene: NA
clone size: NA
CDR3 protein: CASSPLTSTVRQFF
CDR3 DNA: TGTGCCAGCAGCCCACTGACTAGTACGGTCCGGCAGTTCTTC

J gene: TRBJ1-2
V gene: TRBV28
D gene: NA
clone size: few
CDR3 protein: CASSRRMDGTDHPSNYGYTF
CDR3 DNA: TGTGCCAGCAGTAGAAGAATGGACGGAACAGACCACCCGTCTAACTATGGCTACACCTTC

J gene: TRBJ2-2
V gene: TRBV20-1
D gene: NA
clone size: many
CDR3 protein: CSARVGGLTGELFF
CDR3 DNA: TGCAGTGCTAGAGTCGGGGGGCTCACCGGGGAGCTGTTTTTT

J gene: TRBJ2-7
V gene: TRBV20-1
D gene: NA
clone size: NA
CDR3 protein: CSARDMAFGGGYEQYF
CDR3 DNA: TGCAGTGCTAGAGATATGGCCTTCGGGGGCGGGTACGAGCAGTACTTC

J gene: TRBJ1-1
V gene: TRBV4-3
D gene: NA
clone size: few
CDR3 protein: CASSQDHRRLNTEAFF
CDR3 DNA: TGCGCCAGCAGCCAAGATCACCGCAGACTGAACACTGAAGCTTTCTTT

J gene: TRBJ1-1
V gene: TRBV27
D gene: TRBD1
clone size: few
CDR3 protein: CASSLSTDRAIQAFF
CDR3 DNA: TGTGCCAGCAGTTTAAGTACGGACAGGGCAATTCAAGCTTTCTTT

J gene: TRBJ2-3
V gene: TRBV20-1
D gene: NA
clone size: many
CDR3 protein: CSAQGGADTQYF
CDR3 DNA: TGCAGTGCTCAAGGCGGGGCAGATACGCAGTATTTT

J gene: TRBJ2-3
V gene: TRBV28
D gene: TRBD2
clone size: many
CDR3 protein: CGTGTSGRGGDTQYF
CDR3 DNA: TGTGGTACGGGGACTAGCGGAAGGGGAGGAGATACGCAGTATTTT

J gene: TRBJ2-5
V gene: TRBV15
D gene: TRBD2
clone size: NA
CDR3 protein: CATSRGRLAGDETQYF
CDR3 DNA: TGTGCCACCAGCAGAGGGCGGCTAGCGGGAGATGAGACCCAGTACTTC

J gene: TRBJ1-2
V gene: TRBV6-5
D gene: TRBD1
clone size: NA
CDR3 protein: CASSSPGTGGLYGYTF
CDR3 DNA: TGTGCCAGCAGTTCCCCCGGGACAGGGGGCTTGTATGGCTACACCTTC

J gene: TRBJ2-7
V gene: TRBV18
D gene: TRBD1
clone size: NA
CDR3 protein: CASSPGAGTGGSYEQYF
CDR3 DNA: TGTGCCAGCTCACCGGGAGCCGGGACAGGGGGCTCCTACGAGCAGTACTTC

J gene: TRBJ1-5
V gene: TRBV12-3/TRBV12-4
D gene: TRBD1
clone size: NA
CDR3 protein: CASSDRADNQPQHF
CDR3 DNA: TGTGCCAGCAGCGACAGGGCGGACAATCAGCCCCAGCATTTT

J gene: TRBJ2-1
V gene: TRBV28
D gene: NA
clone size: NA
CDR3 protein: CASSLVGSPTYNEQFF
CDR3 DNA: TGTGCCAGCAGTTTAGTCGGGAGTCCCACCTACAATGAGCAGTTCTTC

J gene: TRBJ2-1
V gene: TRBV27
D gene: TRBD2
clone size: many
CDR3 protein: CASSLFELAGSYSYNEQFF
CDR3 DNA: TGTGCCAGCAGTTTATTTGAACTAGCGGGGTCCTACTCCTACAATGAGCAGTTCTTC

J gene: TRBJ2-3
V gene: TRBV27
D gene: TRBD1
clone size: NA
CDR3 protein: CASSRTPGTGFTDTQYF
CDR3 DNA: TGTGCCAGCAGTAGGACCCCCGGGACAGGATTCACAGATACGCAGTATTTT

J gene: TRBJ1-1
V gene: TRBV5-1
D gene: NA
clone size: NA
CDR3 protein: CASSLALMNTEAFF
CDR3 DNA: TGCGCCAGCAGCTTGGCCCTAATGAACACTGAAGCTTTCTTT

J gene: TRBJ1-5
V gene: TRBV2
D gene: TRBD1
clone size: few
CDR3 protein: CASTQTQGAGQPQHF
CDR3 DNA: TGTGCCAGCACCCAGACCCAGGGGGCTGGTCAGCCCCAGCATTTT

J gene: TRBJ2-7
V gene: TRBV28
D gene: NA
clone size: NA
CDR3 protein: CASSSRPRERQYF
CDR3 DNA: TGTGCCAGCAGCTCCCGCCCTCGGGAAAGGCAGTACTTC

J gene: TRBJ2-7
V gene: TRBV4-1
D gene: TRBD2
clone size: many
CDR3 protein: CASSQPSGRAYEQYF
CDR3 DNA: TGCGCCAGCAGTCAACCTAGCGGGAGGGCATACGAGCAGTACTTC

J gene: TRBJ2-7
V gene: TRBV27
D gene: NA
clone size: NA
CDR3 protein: CASSLWAQIGEQYF
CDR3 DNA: TGTGCCAGCAGTTTATGGGCCCAAATAGGCGAGCAGTACTTC

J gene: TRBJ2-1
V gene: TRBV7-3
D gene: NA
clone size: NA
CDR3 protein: CASSWTAGVEQFF
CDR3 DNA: TGTGCCAGCAGCTGGACTGCCGGCGTTGAGCAGTTCTTC

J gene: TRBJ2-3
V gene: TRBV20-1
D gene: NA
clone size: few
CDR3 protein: CSARDSGLGGRPDTQYF
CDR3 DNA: TGCAGTGCTAGAGATAGTGGGCTTGGAGGGAGACCAGATACGCAGTATTTT

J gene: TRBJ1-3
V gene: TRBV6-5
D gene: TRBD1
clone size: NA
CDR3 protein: CASRADRGENTIYF
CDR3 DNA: TGTGCCAGCAGAGCCGACAGGGGGGAAAACACCATATATTTT

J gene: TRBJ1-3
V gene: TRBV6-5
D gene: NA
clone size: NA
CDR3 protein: CATLRGGPGSGNTIYF
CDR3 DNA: TGTGCCACCCTCCGAGGTGGTCCCGGCTCTGGAAACACCATATATTTT